This TCR beta chain stems from a study of T cells in Graves' hyperthyroidism and ophthalmopathy. Study results and caveats: Researchers found most expanded thyroid clonotypes above 0.001 in blood as well.

This CDR3 is built from 14 residues. V lost 7 bases, J lost 6 bases, and 8 bases stayed unmatched. The sample holds many counts of this clonotype. Antigen unknown. Amplified TCR beta CDR3 regions derived from RNA transcripts. The TCR CDR3 first-round RT-PCR relied on the HTBI primer set. TCRdb re-derived calls from the multiplex PCR reads in MiXCR, one entry per CDR3 protein. The sample carries more than 300,000 distinct CDR3 sequences, around 20% recorded once. A Clinical Activity Score of at least 3, a NOSPECS grade of at least 4 and a duration under 3 months were recorded in the ophthalmopathy patients.

This TCR came from a man aged 18-30 years with Graves' ophthalmopathy. Specimen: blood. The rearrangement links TRBV12-3 or TRBV12-4 to TRBJ2-3, with 9 nucleotides matching TRBD2. Here the CDR3 DNA reads TGTGCCAGCAACCTCGGACTAGCGACGGATACGCAGTATTTT. Translation gives CASNLGLATDTQYF.